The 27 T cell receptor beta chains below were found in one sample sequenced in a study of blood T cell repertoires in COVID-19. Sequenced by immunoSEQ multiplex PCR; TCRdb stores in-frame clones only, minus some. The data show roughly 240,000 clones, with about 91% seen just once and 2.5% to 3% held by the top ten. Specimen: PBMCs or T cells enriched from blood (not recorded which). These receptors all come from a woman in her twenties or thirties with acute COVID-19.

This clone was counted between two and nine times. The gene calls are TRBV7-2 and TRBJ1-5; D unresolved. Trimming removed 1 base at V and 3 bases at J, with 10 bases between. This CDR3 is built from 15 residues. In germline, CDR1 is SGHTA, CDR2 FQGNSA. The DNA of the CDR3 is TGTGCCAGCAGCTTAGGATACGGTCCCAATCAGCCCCAGCATTTT. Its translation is CASSLGYGPNQPQHF.

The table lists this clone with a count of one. The CDR3 DNA reads TGTGCCAGCAGTTTCCGGGACGGCGGGGGAGGCGAGCAGTACTTC. Protein sequence: CASSFRDGGGGEQYF. The rearrangement joins TRBV6-5 to TRBJ2-7; 7 bases map to TRBD2. CDR1 MNHEY and CDR2 SVGAGI come from the germline V gene. The junction had 12 bases not matched to a gene; V was cut back by 4 bases and J by 6 bases. This CDR3 has 15 residues.

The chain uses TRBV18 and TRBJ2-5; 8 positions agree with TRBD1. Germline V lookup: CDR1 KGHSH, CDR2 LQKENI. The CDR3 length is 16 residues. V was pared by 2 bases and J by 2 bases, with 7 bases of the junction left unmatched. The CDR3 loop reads CASSPGTGGSQETQYF. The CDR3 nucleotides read TGTGCCAGCTCACCAGGTACAGGGGGGAGTCAAGAGACCCAGTACTTC.

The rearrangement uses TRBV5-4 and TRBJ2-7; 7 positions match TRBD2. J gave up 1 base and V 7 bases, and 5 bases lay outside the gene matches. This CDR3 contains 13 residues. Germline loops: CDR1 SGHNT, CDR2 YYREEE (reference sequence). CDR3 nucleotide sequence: TGTGCCAGCTCCCTACTAGCGTCCTACGAGCAGTACTTC. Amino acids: CASSLLASYEQYF. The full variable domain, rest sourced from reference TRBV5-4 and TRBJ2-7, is ETGVTQSPTHLIKTRGQQVTLRCSSQSGHNTVSWYQQALGQGPQFIFQYYREEENGRGNFPPRFSGLQFPNYSSELNVNALELDDSALYLCASSLLASYEQYFGPGTRLTVT.

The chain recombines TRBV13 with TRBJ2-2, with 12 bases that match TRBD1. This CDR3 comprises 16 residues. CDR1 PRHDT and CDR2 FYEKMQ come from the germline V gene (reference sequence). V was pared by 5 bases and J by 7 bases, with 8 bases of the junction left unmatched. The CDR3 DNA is TGTGCCAGCAGCGGGCCCGGGACAGGGGGCTTCGGGGAGCTGTTTTTT. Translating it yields CASSGPGTGGFGELFF.

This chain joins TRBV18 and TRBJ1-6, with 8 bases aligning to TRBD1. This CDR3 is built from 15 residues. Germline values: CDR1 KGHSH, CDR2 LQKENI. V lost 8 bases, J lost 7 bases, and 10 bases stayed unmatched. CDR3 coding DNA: TGTGCCAGCGCAGAGACAGGGGAGGGAAATTCACCCCTCCACTTT. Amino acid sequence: CASAETGEGNSPLHF.

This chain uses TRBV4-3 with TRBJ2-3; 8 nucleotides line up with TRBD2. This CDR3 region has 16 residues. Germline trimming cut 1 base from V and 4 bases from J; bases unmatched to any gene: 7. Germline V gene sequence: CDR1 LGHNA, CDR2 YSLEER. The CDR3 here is CASSQGNGGASDTQYF. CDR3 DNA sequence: TGCGCCAGCAGCCAAGGGAACGGGGGGGCTTCAGATACGCAGTATTTT.

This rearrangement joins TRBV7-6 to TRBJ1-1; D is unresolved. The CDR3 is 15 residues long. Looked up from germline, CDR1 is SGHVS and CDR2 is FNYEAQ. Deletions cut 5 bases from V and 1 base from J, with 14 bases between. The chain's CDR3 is CASSPQNIGNTEAFF. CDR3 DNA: TGTGCCAGCAGCCCCCAAAATATCGGGAACACTGAAGCTTTCTTT.

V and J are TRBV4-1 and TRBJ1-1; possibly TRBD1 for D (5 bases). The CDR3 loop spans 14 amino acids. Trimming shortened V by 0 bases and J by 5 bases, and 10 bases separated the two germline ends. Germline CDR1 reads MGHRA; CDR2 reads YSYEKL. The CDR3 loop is CASSQESGETEAFF. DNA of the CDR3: TGCGCCAGCAGCCAAGAGTCGGGGGAGACTGAAGCTTTCTTT.

The CDR3 bases are TGTGCCAGCAGACCTAAGGGACACTACACCGGGGAGCTGTTTTTT. Protein product: CASRPKGHYTGELFF. The rearrangement links TRBV7-9 to TRBJ2-2, with a tentative D call TRBD1 (6 bases). The CDR3 totals 15 residues. From germline, CDR1 is SEHNR and CDR2 FQNEAQ (reference sequence). V lost 6 bases, J lost 3 bases, and 14 bases lay in between.

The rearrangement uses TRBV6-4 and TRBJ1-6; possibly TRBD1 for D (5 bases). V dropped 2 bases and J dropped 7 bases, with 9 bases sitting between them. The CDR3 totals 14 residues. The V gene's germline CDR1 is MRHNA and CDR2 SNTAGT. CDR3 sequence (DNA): TGTGCCAGCAGTGACCGGCCAGGGAATTCACCCCTCCACTTT. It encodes CASSDRPGNSPLHF.

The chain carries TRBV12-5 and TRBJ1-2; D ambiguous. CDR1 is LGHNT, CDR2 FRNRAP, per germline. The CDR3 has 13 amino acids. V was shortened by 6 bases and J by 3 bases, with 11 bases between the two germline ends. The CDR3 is CASGAVEDYGYTF. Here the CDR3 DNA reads TGTGCTAGTGGGGCGGTTGAGGACTATGGCTACACCTTC. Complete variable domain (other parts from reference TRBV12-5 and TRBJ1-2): DARVTQTPRHKVTEMGQEVTMRCQPILGHNTVFWYRQTMMQGLELLAYFRNRAPLDDSGMPKDRFSAEMPDATLATLKIQPSEPRDSAVYFCASGAVEDYGYTFGSGTRLTVV.

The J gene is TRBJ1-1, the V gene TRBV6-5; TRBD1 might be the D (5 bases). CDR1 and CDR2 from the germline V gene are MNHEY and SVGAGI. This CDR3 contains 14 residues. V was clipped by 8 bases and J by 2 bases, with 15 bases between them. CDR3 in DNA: TGTGCCAGCGGAACAGGATTTTTCAACACTGAAGCTTTCTTT. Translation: CASGTGFFNTEAFF.

The CDR3 DNA is TGTGCCAGCAGCACTGCGCCGACAGCCGGGGAGCTGTTTTTT. Protein sequence: CASSTAPTAGELFF. The rearrangement links TRBV13 to TRBJ2-2; a weak D match, TRBD1 (5 bases). This CDR3 spans 14 amino acids. Germline V gene lookup returns CDR1 PRHDT and CDR2 FYEKMQ (reference sequence). V lost 5 bases and J 6 bases, leaving 13 bases between the germline ends.

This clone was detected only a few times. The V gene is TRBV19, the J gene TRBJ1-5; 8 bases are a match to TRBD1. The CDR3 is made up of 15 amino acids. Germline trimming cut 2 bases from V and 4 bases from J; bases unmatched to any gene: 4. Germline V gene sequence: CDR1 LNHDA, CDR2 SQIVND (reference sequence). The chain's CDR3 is CASSIQGARNQPQHF. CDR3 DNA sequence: TGTGCCAGTAGTATACAGGGGGCGCGGAATCAGCCCCAGCATTTT.

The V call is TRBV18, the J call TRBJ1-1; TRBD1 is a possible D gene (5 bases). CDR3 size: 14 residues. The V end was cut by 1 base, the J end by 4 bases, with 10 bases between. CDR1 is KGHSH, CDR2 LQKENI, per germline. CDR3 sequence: CASSPQGRGTEAFF. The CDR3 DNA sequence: TGTGCCAGCTCACCACAGGGGAGGGGCACTGAAGCTTTCTTT.

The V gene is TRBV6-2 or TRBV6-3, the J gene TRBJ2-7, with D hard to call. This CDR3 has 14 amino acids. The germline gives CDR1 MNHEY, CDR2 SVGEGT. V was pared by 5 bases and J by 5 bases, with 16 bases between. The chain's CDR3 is CASSPPPRANEQYF. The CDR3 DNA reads TGTGCCAGCAGTCCCCCGCCGAGAGCGAACGAGCAGTACTTC.

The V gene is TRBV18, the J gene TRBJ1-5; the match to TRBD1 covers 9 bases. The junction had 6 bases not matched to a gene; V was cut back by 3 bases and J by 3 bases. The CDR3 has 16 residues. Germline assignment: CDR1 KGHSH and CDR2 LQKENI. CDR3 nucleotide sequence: TGTGCCAGCTCACCCTGGGACAGGGCCCTCAATCAGCCCCAGCATTTT. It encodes CASSPWDRALNQPQHF.

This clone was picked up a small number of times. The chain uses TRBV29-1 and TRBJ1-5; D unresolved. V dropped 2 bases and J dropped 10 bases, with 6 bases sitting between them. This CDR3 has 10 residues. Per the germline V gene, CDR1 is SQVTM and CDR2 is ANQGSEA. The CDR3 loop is CSVEQLPQHF. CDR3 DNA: TGCAGCGTTGAACAACTTCCCCAGCATTTT.

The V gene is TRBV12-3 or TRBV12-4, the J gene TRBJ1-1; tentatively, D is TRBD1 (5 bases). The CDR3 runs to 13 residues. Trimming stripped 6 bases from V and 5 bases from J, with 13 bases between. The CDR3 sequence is CASSLGRGTEAFF. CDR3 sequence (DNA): TGTGCCAGCAGCTTGGGTCGGGGGACTGAAGCTTTCTTT.

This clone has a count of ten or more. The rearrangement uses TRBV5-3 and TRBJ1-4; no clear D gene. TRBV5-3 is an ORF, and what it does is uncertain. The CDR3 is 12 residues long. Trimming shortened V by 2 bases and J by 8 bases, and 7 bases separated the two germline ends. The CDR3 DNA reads TGTGCCAGAAGCTTCAGGTGCGAAAAACTGTTTTTT. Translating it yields CARSFRCEKLFF.

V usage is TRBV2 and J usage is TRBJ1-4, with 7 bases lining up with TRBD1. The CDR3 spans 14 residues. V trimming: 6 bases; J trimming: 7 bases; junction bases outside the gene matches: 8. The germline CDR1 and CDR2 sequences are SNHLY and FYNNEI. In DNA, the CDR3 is TGTGCCAGCAGAGAGACAGGGAATAGTGAAAAACTGTTTTTT. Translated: CASRETGNSEKLFF.

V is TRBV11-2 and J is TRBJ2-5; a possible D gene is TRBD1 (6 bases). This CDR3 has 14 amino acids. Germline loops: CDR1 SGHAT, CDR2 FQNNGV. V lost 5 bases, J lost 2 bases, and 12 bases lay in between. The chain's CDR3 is CASSPDRLQETQYF. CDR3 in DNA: TGTGCCAGCAGCCCAGACAGGCTACAAGAGACCCAGTACTTC. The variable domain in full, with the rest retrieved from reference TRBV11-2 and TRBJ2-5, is EAGVAQSPRYKIIEKRQSVAFWCNPISGHATLYWYQQILGQGPKLLIQFQNNGVVDDSQLPKDRFSAERLKGVDSTLKIQPAKLEDSAVYLCASSPDRLQETQYFGPGTRLLVL.

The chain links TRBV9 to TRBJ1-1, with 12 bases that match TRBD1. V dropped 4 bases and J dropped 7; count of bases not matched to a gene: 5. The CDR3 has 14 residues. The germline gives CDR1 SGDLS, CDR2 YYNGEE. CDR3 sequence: CASSPGQGANEAFF. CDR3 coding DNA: TGTGCCAGCAGCCCGGGACAGGGGGCGAATGAAGCTTTCTTT.

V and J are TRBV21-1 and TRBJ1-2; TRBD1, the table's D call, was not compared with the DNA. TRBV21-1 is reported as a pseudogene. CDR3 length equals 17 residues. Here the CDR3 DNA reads TGTGCCAGCAGCAAATGTGACAGGGTTACGTTTGACTATGGCTACACCTTC. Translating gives CASSKCDRVTFDYGYTF.

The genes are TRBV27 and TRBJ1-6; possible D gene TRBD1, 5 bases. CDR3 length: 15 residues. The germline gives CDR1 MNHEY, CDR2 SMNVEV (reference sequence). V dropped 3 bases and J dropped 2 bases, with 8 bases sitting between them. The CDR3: CASSFKGAYNSPLHF. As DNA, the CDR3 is TGTGCCAGCAGTTTCAAAGGGGCCTATAATTCACCCCTCCACTTT.

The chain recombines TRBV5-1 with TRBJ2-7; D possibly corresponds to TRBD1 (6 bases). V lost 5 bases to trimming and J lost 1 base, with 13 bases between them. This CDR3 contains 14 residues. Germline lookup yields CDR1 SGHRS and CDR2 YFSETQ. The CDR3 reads CASRPGQGSYEQYF. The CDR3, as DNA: TGCGCCAGCAGACCGGGACAAGGTTCCTACGAGCAGTACTTC.